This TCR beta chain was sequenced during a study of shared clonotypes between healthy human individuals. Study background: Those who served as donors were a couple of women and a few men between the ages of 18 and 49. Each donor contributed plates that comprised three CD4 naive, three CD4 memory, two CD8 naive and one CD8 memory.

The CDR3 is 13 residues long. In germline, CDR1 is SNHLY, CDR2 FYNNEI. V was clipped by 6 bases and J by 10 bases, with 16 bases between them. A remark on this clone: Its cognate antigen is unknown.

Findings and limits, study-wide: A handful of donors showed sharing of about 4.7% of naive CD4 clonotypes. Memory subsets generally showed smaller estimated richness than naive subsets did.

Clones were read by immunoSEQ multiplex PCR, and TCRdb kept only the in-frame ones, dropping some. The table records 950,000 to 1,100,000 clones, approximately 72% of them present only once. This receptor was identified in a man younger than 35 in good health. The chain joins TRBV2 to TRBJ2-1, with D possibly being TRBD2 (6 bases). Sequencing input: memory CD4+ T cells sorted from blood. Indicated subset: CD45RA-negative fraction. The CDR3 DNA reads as TGTGCCAGCAGGCGGGACCTAAGGAGAGAGCAGTTCTTC. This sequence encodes CASRRDLRREQFF. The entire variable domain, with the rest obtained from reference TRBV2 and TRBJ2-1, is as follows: EPEVTQTPSHQVTQMGQEVILRCVPISNHLYFYWYRQILGQKVEFLVSFYNNEISEKSEIFDDQFSVERPDGSNFTLKIRSTKLEDSAMYFCASRRDLRREQFFGPGTRLTVL.